One sample yielded the 2 T cell receptor beta chains listed below, sequenced in a study of shared clonotypes between healthy human individuals. The assay was immunoSEQ multiplex PCR, and TCRdb's table has in-frame clones only and misses some. Of about 1.1 million clones listed, about 80% are singletons. The sample consisted of memory CD4+ T cells from PBMCs. Subset defined: CD45RA-negative fraction. The origin of the receptors is a man between 18 and 29 years old in good health. Some clones in this sample may be carry-over from other donors' samples.

This chain links TRBV5-6 with TRBJ2-1; 10 nucleotides agree with TRBD2. V lost 6 bases and J lost 4; bases outside the gene matches: 7. This CDR3 region has 15 residues. CDR1 is SGHDT, CDR2 YYEEEE, per germline. Here the CDR3 DNA reads TGTGCCAGCATCCGACTAGCGGGCCGATACAATGAGCAGTTCTTC. Translation: CASIRLAGRYNEQFF.

The chain has TRBV19 and TRBJ2-7; D not resolved. V was shortened by 3 bases and J by 3 bases, with 12 bases between the two germline ends. Germline V lookup: CDR1 LNHDA, CDR2 SQIVND (reference sequence). This CDR3 is 14 amino acids long. CDR3 amino acids: CASSIRHGNYEQYF. The DNA for the CDR3 is TGTGCCAGTAGTATTAGACACGGTAACTACGAGCAGTACTTC.